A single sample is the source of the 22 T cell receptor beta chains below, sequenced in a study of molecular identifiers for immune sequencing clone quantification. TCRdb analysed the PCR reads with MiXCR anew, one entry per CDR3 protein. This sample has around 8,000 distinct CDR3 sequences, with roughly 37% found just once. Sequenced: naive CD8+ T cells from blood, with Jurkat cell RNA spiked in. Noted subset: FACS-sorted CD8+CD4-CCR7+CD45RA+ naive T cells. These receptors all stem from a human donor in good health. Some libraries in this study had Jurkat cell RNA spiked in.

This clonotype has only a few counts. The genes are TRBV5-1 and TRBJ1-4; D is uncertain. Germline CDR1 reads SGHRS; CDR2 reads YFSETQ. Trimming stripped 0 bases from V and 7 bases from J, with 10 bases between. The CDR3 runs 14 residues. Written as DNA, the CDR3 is TGCGCCAGCAGCTTGGCGGTCGGAAGTGAAAAACTGTTTTTT. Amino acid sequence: CASSLAVGSEKLFF.

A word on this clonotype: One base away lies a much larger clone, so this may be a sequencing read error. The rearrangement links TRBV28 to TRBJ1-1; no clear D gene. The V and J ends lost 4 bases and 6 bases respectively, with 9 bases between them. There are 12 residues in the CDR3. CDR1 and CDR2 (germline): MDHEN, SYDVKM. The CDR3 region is CASSYSAAEAFF. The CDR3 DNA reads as TGTGCCAGCAGTTATTCCGCAGCTGAAGCTTTCTTT.

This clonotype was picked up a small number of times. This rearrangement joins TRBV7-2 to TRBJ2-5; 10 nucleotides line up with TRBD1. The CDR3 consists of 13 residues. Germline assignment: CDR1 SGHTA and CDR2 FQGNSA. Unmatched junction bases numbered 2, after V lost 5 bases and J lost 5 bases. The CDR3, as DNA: TGTGCCAGCAGCCGACAGGGGGCTGAGACCCAGTACTTC. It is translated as CASSRQGAETQYF.

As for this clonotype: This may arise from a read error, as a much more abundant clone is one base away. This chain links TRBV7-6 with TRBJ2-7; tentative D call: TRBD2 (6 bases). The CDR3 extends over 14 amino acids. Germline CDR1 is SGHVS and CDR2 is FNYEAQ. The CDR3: CAGSPGDFSYEQYF. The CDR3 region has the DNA TGTGCCGGCAGCCCGGGGGACTTCTCCTACGAGCAGTACTTC.

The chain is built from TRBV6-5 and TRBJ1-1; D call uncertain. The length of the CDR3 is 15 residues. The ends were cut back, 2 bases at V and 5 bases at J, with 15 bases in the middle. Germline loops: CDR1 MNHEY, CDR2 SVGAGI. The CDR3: CASSYPSGPRTEAFF. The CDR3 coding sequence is TGTGCCAGCAGTTACCCCTCCGGGCCTCGGACTGAAGCTTTCTTT.

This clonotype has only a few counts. In DNA, the CDR3 is TGTGCCACCAGTGGAGTGTGGACTAGCGGAACGATGGATGAGCAGTTCTTC. It is translated as CATSGVWTSGTMDEQFF. The chain links TRBV24-1 to TRBJ2-1; 10 bases align to TRBD2. CDR1 is KGHDR and CDR2 is SFDVKD in the germline V gene. The CDR3 loop spans 17 amino acids. J lost 8 bases, V lost 5 bases, and 14 bases had no gene match.

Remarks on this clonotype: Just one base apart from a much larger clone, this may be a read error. The CDR3 here is CASSLLPKDEQSF. CDR3 in DNA: TGTGCCAGCAGTTTACTTCCCAAGGATGAGCAGTCCTTC. This rearrangement joins TRBV28 to TRBJ2-1; D gene ambiguous. The CDR3 loop spans 13 amino acids. Germline-derived CDR1 and CDR2 are MDHEN and SYDVKM.

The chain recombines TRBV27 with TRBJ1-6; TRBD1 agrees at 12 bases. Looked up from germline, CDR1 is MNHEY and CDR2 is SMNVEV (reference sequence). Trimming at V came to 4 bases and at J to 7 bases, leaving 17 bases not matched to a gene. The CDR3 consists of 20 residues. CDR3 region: CASSCLGPGTGGDRNSPLHF. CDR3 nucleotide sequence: TGTGCCAGCAGTTGCCTCGGTCCCGGGACAGGGGGCGACAGAAATTCACCCCTCCACTTT.

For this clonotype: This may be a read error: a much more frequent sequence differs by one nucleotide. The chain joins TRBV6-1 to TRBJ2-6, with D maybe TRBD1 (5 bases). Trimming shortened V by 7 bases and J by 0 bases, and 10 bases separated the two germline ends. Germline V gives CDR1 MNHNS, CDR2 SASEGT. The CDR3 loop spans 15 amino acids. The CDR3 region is CASINRNSGANVLTF. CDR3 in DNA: TGTGCCAGCATCAACAGGAACTCTGGGGCCAACGTCCTGACTTTC.

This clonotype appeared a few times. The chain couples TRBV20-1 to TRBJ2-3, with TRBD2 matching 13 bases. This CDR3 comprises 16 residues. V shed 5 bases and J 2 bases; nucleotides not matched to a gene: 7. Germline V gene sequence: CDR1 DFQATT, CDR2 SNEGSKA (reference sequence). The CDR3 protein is CSADSGTSGITDTQYF. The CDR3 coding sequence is TGCAGTGCTGATTCCGGGACTAGCGGGATCACAGATACGCAGTATTTT.

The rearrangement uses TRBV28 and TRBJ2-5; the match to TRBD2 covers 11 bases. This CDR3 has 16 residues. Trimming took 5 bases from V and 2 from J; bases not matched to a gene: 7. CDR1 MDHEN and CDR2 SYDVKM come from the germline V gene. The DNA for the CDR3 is TGTGCCAGCAGTGCCCTACTAGCGGGAGATCAAGAGACCCAGTACTTC. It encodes CASSALLAGDQETQYF.

The CDR3 DNA reads TGTGCCAGCAGCTCCCCTGGCGGGAGGGCCAGTAATACGCAGTATTTT. It yields the protein CASSSPGGRASNTQYF. This rearrangement joins TRBV9 to TRBJ2-3; 9 nucleotides align to TRBD2. The CDR3 extends over 16 amino acids. With 4 bases clipped from V and 7 bases from J, the junction kept 13 bases outside the gene matches. CDR1 and CDR2 (germline): SGDLS, YYNGEE. The variable domain in full, completed from reference TRBV9 and TRBJ2-3, reads DSGVTQTPKHLITATGQRVTLRCSPRSGDLSVYWYQQSLDQGLQFLIQYYNGEERAKGNILERFSAQQFPDLHSELNLSSLELGDSALYFCASSSPGGRASNTQYFGPGTRLTVL.

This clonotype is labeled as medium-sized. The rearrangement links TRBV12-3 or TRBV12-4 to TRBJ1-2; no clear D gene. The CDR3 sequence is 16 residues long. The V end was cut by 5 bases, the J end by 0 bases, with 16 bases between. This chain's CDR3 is CASSPKGARANYGYTF. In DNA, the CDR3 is TGTGCCAGCAGTCCAAAGGGCGCAAGAGCTAACTATGGCTACACCTTC.

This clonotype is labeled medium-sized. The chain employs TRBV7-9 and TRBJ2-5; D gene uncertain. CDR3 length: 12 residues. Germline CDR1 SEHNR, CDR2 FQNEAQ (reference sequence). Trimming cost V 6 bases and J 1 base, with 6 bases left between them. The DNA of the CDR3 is TGTGCCAGCAGGAGGACCCAAGAGACCCAGTACTTC. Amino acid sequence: CASRRTQETQYF. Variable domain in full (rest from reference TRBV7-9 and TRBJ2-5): DTGVSQNPRHKITKRGQNVTFRCDPISEHNRLYWYRQTLGQGPEFLTYFQNEAQLEKSRLLSDRFSAERPKGSFSTLEIQRTEQGDSAMYLCASRRTQETQYFGPGTRLLVL.

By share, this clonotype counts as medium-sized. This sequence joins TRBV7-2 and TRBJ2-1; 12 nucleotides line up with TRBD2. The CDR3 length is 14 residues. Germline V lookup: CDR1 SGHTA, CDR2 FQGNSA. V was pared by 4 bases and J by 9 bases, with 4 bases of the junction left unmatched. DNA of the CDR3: TGTGCCAGCAGCTCCGGGACTAGCGGGCTTGAGCAGTTCTTC. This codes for CASSSGTSGLEQFF.

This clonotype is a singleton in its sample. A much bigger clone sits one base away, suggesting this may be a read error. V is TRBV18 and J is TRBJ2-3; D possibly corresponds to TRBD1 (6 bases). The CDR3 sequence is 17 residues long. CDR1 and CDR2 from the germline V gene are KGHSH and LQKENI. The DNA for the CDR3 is TGTGCCAGCTCACCATCTTCCGGGACACGCGTAAGGAATACGCAGTTTTTT. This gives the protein CASSPSSGTRVRNTQFF. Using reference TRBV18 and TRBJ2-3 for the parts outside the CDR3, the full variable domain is NAGVMQNPRHLVRRRGQEARLRCSPMKGHSHVYWYRQLPEEGLKFMVYLQKENIIDESGMPKERFSAEFPKEGPSILRIQQVVRGDSAAYFCASSPSSGTRVRNTQFFGPGTRLTVL.

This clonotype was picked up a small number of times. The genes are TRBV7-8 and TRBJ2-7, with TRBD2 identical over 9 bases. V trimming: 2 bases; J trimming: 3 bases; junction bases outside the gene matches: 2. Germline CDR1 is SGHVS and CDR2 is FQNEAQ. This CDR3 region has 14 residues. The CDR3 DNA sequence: TGTGCCAGCAGCTTACCTAGCGGGAACTACGAGCAGTACTTC. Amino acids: CASSLPSGNYEQYF.

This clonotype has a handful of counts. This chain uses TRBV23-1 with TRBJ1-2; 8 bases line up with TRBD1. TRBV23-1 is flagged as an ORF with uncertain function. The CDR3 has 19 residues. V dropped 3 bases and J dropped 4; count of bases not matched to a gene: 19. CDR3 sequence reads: CASSHLAGDRPPRCYGYTF. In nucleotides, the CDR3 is TGCGCCAGCAGTCACCTCGCCGGGGACAGGCCCCCTAGATGCTATGGCTACACCTTC.

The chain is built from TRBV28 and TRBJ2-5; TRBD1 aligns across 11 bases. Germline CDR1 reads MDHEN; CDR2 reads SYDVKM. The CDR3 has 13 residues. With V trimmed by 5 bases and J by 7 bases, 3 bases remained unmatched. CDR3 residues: CASSAGQGATQYF. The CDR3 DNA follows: TGTGCCAGCAGTGCCGGACAGGGGGCGACCCAGTACTTC.

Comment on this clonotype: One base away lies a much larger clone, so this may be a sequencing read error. CDR3 region: CASGLFFYQSDLTDTQYF. The DNA for the CDR3 is TGTGCCAGCGGCTTATTTTTCTACCAGTCGGACCTCACAGATACGCAGTATTTT. V is TRBV7-2 and J is TRBJ2-3; D gene ambiguous. The CDR3 is 18 residues long. Germline V gene data show CDR1 as SGHTA and CDR2 as FQGNSA.

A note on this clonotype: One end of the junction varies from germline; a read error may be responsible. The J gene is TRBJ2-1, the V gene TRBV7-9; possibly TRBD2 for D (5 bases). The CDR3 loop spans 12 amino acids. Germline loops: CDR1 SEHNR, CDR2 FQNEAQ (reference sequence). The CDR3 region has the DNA TGTGCCAGCAGCTCACTAGAAAATGAGCAGATCTTC. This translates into CASSSLENEQIF.

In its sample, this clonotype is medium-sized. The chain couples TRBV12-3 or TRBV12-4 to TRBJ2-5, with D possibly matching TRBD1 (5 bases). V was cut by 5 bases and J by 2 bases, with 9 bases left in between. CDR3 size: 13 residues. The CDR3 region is CASSHQGQETQYF. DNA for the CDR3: TGTGCCAGCAGTCACCAGGGTCAAGAGACCCAGTACTTC.